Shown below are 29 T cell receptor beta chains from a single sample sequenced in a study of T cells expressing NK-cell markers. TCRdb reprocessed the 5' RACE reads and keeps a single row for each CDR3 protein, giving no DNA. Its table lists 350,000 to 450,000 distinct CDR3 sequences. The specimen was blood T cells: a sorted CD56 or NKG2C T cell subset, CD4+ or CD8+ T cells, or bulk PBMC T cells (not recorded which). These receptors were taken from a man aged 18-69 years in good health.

CDR3 sequence: CASSLRVASGGAADTQYF. This chain connects TRBV27 to TRBJ2-3; TCRdb outputs TRBD2, but without DNA this stays unchecked. Germline V gives CDR1 MNHEY, CDR2 SMNVEV (reference sequence). This CDR3 region has 18 residues.

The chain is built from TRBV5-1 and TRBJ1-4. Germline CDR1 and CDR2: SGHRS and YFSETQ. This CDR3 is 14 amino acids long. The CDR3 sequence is CASSPVATNEKLFF.

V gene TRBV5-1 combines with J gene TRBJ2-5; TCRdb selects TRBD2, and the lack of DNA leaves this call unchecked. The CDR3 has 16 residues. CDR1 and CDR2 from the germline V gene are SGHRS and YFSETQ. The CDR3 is CASSPDGDWRLETQYF.

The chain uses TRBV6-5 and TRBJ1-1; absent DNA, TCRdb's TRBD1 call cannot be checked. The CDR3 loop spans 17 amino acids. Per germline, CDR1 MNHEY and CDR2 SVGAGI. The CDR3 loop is CASSYSGGLGMNTEAFF.

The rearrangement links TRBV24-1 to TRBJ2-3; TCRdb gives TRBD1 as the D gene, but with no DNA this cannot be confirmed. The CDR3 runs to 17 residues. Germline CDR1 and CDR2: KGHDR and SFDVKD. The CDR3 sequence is CATSDRPRGLRTDTQYF.

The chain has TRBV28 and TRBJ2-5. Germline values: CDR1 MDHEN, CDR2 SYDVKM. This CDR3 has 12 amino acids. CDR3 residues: CASNRISETQYF.

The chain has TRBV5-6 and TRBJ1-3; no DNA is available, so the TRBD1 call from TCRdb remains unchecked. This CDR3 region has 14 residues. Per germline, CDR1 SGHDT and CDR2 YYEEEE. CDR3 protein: CASSIRDRGNTIYF.

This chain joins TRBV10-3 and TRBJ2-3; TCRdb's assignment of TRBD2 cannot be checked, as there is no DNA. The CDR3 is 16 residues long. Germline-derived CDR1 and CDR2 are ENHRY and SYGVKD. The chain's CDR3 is CAISDGRAGGQDTQYF.

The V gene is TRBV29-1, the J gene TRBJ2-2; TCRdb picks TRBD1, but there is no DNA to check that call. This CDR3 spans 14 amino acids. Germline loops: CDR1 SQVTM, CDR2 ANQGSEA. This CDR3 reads CSVEGTGNTGELFF.

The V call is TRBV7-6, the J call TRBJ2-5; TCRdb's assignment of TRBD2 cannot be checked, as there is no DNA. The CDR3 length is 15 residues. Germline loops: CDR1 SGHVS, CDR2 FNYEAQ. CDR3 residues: CASSSGLAGIETQYF. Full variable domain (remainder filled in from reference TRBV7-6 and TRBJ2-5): GAGVSQSPRYKVTKRGQDVALRCDPISGHVSLYWYRQALGQGPEFLTYFNYEAQQDKSGLPNDRFSAERPEGSISTLTIQRTEQRDSAMYRCASSSGLAGIETQYFGPGTRLLVL.

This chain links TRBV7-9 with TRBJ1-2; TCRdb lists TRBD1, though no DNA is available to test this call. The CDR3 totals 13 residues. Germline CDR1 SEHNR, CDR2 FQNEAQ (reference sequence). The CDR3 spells CASSPRRGNGYTF.

The CDR3 sequence: CASSSAGVDYGYTF. This chain connects TRBV28 to TRBJ1-2; TCRdb lists TRBD1, though no DNA is available to test this call. This CDR3 has 14 amino acids. Per germline, CDR1 MDHEN and CDR2 SYDVKM.

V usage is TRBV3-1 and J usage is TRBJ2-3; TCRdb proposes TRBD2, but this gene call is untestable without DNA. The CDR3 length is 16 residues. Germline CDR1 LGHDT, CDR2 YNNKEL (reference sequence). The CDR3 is CASSQDEGRWTDTQYF.

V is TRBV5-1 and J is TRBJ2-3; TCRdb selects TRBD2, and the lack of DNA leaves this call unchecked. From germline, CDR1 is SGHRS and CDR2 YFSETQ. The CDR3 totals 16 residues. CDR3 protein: CASSLLLGGATDTQYF.

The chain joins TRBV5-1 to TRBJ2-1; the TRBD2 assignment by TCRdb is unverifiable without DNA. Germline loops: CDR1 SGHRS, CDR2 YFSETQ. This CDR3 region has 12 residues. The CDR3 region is CASRRRPDEQFF.

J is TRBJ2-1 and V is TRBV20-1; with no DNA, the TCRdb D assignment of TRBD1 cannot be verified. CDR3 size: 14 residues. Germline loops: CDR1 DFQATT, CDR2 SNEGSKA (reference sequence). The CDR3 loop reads CSAVGTGAINEQFF.

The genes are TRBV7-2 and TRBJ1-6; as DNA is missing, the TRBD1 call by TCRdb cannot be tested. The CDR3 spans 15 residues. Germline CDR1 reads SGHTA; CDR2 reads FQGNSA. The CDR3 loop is CASSLGTGSISPLHF. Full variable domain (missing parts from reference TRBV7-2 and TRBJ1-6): GAGVSQSPSNKVTEKGKDVELRCDPISGHTALYWYRQSLGQGLEFLIYFQGNSAPDKSGLPSDRFSAERTGGSVSTLTIQRTQQEDSAVYLCASSLGTGSISPLHFGNGTRLTVT.

Here the CDR3 reads CASSLDPGGFNIQYF. The J gene is TRBJ2-4, the V gene TRBV7-6; without DNA, the TCRdb call of TRBD1 cannot be checked. Germline CDR1 SGHVS, CDR2 FNYEAQ. The CDR3 is 15 amino acids.

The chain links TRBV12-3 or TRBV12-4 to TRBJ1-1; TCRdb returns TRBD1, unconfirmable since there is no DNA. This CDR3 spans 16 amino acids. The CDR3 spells CASSLRRGPLNTEAFF.

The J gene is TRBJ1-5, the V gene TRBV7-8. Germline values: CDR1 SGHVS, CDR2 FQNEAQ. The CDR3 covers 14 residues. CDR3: CASSFSGSNQPQHF. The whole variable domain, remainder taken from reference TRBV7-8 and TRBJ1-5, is GAGVSQSPRYKVAKRGQDVALRCDPISGHVSLFWYQQALGQGPEFLTYFQNEAQLDKSGLPSDRFFAERPEGSVSTLKIQRTQQEDSAVYLCASSFSGSNQPQHFGDGTRLSIL.

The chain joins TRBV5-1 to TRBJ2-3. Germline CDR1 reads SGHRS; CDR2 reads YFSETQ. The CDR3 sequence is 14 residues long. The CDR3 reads CASSFSSELDTQYF. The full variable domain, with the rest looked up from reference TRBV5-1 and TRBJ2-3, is KAGVTQTPRYLIKTRGQQVTLSCSPISGHRSVSWYQQTPGQGLQFLFEYFSETQRNKGNFPGRFSGRQFSNSRSEMNVSTLELGDSALYLCASSFSSELDTQYFGPGTRLTVL.

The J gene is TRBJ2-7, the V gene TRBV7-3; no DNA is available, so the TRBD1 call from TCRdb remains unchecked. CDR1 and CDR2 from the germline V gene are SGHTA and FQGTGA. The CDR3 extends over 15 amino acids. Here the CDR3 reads CASSLTGGLSYEQYF.

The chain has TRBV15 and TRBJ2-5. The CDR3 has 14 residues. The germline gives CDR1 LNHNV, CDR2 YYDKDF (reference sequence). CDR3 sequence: CATSGGAVGETQYF.

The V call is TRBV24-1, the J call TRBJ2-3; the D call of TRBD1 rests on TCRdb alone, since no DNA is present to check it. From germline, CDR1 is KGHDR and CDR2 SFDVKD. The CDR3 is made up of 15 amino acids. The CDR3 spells CATSDRGKGSDTQYF.

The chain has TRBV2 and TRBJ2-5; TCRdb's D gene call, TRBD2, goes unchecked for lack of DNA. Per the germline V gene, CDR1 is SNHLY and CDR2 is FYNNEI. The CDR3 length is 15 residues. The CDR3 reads CASSEFGEIRETQYF.

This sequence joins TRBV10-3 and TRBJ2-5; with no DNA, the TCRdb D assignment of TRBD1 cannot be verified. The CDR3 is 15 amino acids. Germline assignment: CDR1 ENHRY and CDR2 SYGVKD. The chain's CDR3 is CAIRVTGTGQETQYF.

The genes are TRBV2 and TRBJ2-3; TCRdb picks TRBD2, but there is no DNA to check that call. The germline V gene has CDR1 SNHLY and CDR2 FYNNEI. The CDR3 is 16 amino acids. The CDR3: CASLRSRAGWLNTQYF.

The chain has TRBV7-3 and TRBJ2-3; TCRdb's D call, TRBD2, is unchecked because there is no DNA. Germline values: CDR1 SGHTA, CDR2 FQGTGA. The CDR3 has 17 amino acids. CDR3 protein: CASSLGPSGLSTDTQYF. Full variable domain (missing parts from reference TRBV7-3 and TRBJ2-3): GAGVSQTPSNKVTEKGKYVELRCDPISGHTALYWYRQSLGQGPEFLIYFQGTGAADDSGLPNDRFFAVRPEGSVSTLKIQRTERGDSAVYLCASSLGPSGLSTDTQYFGPGTRLTVL.

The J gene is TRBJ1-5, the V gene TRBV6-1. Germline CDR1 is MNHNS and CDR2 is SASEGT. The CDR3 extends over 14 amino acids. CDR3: CASSELAGNQPQHF.